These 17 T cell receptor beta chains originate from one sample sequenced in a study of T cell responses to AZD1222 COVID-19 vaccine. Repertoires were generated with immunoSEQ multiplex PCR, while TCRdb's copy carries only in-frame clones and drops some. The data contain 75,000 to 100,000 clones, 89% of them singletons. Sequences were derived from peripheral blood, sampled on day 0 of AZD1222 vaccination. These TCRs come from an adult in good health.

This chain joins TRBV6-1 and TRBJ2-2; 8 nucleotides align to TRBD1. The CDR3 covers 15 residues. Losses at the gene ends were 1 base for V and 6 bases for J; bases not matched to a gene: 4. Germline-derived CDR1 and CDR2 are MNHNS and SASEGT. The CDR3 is CASSEVPGGPGELFF. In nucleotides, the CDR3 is TGTGCCAGCAGTGAAGTACCAGGGGGCCCCGGGGAGCTGTTTTTT.

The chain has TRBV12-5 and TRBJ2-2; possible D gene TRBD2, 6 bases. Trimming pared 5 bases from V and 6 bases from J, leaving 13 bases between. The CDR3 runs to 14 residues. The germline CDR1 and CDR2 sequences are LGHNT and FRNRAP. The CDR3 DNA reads TGTGCTAGTGGTGACCCCTGGGGGGCCGGGGAGCTGTTTTTT. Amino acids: CASGDPWGAGELFF.

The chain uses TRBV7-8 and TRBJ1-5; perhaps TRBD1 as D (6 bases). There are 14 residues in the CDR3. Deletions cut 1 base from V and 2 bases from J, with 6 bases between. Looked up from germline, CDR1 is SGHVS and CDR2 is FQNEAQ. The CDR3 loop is CASSLDRGNQPQHF. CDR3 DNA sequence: TGTGCCAGCAGCTTAGACAGGGGCAATCAGCCCCAGCATTTT.

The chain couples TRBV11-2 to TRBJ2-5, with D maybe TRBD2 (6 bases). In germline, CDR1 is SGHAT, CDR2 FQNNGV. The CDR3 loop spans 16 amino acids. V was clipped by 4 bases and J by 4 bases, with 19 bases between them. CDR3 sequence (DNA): TGTGCCAGCAGCTCAGATTTTGGGAGGCGCGGAGAGACCCAGTACTTC. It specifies CASSSDFGRRGETQYF. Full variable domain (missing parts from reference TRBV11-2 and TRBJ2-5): EAGVAQSPRYKIIEKRQSVAFWCNPISGHATLYWYQQILGQGPKLLIQFQNNGVVDDSQLPKDRFSAERLKGVDSTLKIQPAKLEDSAVYLCASSSDFGRRGETQYFGPGTRLLVL.

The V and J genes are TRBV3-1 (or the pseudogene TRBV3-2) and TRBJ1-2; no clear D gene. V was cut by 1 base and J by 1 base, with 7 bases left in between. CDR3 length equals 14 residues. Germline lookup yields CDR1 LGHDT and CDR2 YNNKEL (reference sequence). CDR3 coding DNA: TGTGCCAGCAGCCAAGGGGCGGGTAACTATGGCTACACCTTC. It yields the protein CASSQGAGNYGYTF.

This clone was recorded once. The CDR3: CASSPRGRDYGYTF. CDR3 nucleotides: TGTGCCAGCAGCCCCAGGGGGCGAGACTATGGCTACACCTTC. The chain has TRBV3-1 (or the pseudogene TRBV3-2) and TRBJ1-2, with TRBD1 identical over 8 bases. The CDR3 is 14 residues long. Germline assignment: CDR1 LGHDT and CDR2 YNNKEL (reference sequence). Trimming removed 4 bases from V and 3 bases from J; junction bases left unmatched: 4.

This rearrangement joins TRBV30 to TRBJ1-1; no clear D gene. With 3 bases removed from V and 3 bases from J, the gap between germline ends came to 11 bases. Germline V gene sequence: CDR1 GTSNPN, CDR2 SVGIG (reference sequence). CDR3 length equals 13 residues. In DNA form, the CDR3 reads TGTGCCTGGAGGAACAAAGCCCACACTGAAGCTTTCTTT. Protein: CAWRNKAHTEAFF.

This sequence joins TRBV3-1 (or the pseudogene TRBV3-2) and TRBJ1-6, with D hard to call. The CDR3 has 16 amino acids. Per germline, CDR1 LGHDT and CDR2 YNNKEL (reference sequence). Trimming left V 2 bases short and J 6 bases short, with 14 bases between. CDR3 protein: CASSQFYAGLNSPLHF. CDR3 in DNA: TGTGCCAGCAGCCAATTTTATGCAGGCCTTAATTCACCCCTCCACTTT.

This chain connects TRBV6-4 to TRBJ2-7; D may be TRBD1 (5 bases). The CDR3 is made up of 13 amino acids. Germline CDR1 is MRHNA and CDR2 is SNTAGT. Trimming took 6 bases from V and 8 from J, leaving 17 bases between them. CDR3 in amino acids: CASSEGPDTQQYF. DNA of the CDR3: TGTGCCAGCAGCGAAGGACCGGACACCCAGCAGTACTTC.

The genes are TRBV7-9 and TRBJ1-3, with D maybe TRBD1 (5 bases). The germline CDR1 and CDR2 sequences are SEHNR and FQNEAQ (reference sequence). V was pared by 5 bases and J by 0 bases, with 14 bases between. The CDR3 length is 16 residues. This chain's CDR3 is CASSPHRTSSGNTIYF. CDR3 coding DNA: TGTGCCAGCAGCCCCCACAGGACGAGCTCTGGAAACACCATATATTTT.

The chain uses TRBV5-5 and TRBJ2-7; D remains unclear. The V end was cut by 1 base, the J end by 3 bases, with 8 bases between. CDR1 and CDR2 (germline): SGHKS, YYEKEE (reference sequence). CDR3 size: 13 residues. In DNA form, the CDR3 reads TGTGCCAGCAGCTTGTATACCAACTACGAGCAGTACTTC. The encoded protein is CASSLYTNYEQYF.

The CDR3: CASSQSGQTDRGYTF. CDR3 nucleotide sequence: TGTGCCAGCAGCCAATCTGGACAAACCGATCGGGGCTACACCTTC. J is TRBJ1-2 and V is TRBV16; a weak D match, TRBD1 (5 bases). V was pared by 0 bases and J by 8 bases, with 16 bases between. Germline V CDR1 and CDR2: KGHSY, FQNENV. The CDR3 is 15 amino acids.

Here the CDR3 DNA reads TGTGCCAGCAGTCGGGACAGGGGCTTCACTTACGAGCAGTACTTC. It translates to CASSRDRGFTYEQYF. V is TRBV6-5 and J is TRBJ2-7, with 10 bases aligning to TRBD1. J lost 4 bases, V lost 5 bases, and 8 bases had no gene match. Germline CDR1 reads MNHEY; CDR2 reads SVGAGI. This CDR3 has 15 amino acids.

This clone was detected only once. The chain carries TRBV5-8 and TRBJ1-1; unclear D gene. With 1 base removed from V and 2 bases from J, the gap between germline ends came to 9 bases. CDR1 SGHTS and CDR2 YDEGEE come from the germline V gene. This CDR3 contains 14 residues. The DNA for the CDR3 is TGTGCCAGCAGCTTGTCGCAGGCTAACACTGAAGCTTTCTTT. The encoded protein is CASSLSQANTEAFF. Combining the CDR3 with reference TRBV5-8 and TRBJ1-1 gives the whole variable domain EAGVTQSPTHLIKTRGQQATLRCSPISGHTSVYWYQQALGLGLQFLLWYDEGEERNRGNFPPRFSGRQFPNYSSELNVNALELEDSALYLCASSLSQANTEAFFGQGTRLTVV.

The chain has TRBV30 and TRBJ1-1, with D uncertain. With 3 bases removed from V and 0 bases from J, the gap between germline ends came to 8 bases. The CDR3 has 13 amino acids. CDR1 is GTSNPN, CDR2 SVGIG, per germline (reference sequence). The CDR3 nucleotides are TGTGCCTGGAGGACGACCTTGAACACTGAAGCTTTCTTT. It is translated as CAWRTTLNTEAFF.

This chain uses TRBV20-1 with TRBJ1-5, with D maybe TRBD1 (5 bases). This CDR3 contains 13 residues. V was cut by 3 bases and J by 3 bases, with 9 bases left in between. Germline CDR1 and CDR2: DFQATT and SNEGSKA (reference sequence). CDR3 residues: CSASTTVNQPQHF. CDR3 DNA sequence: TGCAGTGCTAGTACGACAGTCAATCAGCCCCAGCATTTT.

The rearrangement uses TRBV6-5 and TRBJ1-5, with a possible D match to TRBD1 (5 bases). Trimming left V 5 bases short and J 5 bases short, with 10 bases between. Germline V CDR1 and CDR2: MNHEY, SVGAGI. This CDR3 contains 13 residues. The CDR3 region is CASSRQPHQPQHF. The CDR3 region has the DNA TGTGCCAGCAGTCGACAGCCTCATCAGCCCCAGCATTTT.